The T cell receptor (beta chain) under discussion was sequenced for a study of PD-L1 blockade in urothelial cancer. Across the study: Investigators checked blood 3 weeks (second dose) and 6 weeks after treatment start. Blood samples had a median of approximately 150,000 T cells, roughly 76,000 unique TCRs, and clonality more than 0.075.

Germline V CDR1 and CDR2: LNHDA, SQIVND (reference sequence). The CDR3 has 15 residues. V shed 4 bases, J shed 6 bases, and the junction held 12 bases outside the gene matches. Profiled with immunoSEQ multiplex PCR; TCRdb holds only in-frame clones, not every one. Of 30,000 or so clones in the sample, approximately 82% were seen once. This clone was picked up a small number of times. The TCR comes from a man aged 60 to 69 with urothelial cancer. V and J are TRBV19 and TRBJ2-7; 7 bases fit TRBD2. Sample: PBMCs, taken around atezolizumab (anti-PD-L1) treatment. The CDR3 sequence: CASSNNRDYLSEQYF. As DNA, the CDR3 is TGTGCCAGTAGTAATAACCGGGACTACCTGAGCGAGCAGTACTTC.